The present T cell receptor beta chain was sequenced within a study of Graves' ophthalmopathy and Graves' hyperthyroidism. From RNA, the CDR3 regions of TCR beta chains were amplified and sequenced. The workflow started with a first-round RT-PCR run with HTBI primers and then moved on to a second-round multiplex PCR. MiXCR, run by TCRdb on the multiplex PCR reads, gives a single entry per CDR3 protein. The sample lists over a million distinct CDR3 sequences, 35% to 40% occurring once. Of note for this clonotype: A read error may account for a junction end that differs from germline.

This CDR3 region has 13 residues. The germline V gene encodes CDR1 DFQATT and CDR2 SNEGSKA (reference sequence). The V call is TRBV20-1, the J call TRBJ1-5; D remains ambiguous. The clonotype originates from an adult man with Graves' hyperthyroidism. Material for sequencing was peripheral blood or thyroid tissue (not recorded which). The CDR3 nucleotides are TGCAGTGGCGCCCATCGGGGAGATCAGCTCCAGCATTTT. Translated: CSGAHRGDQLQHF.